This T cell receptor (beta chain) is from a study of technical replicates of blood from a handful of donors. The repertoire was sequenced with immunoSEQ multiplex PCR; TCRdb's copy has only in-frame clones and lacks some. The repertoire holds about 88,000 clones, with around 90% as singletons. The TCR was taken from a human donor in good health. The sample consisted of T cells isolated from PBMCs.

The CDR3 nucleotides are TGTGCCAGCAGTCAAAGACAGGTATACTACGAGCAGTACTTC. As protein: CASSQRQVYYEQYF. The rearrangement joins TRBV27 to TRBJ2-7, with TRBD1 as a possible D gene (6 bases). CDR1 and CDR2 (germline): MNHEY, SMNVEV (reference sequence). This CDR3 comprises 14 residues. Trimming left V 5 bases short and J 3 bases short, with 14 bases between.